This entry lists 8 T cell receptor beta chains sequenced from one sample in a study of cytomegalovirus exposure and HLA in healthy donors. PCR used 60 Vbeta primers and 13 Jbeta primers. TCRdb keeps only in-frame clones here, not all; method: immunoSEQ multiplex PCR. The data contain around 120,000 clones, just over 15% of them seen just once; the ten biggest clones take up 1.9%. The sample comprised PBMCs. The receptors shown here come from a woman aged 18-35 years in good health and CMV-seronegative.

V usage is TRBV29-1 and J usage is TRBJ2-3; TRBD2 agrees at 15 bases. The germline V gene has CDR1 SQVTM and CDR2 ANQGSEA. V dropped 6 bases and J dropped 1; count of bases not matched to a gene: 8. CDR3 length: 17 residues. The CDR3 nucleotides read TGCAGCGTCCGGACTAGCGGGAGGGCCAGGGGCACAGATACGCAGTATTTT. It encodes CSVRTSGRARGTDTQYF.

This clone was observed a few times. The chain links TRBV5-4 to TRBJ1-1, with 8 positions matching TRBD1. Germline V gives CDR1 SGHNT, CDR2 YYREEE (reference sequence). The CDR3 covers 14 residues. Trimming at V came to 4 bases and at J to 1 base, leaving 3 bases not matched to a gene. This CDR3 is CASSVDRENTEAFF. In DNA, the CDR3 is TGTGCCAGCAGCGTGGACAGGGAGAACACTGAAGCTTTCTTT.

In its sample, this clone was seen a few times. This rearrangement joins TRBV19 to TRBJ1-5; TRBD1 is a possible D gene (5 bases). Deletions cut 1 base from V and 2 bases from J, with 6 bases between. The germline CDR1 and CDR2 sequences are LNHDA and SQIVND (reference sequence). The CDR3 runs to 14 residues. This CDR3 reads CASSIARGNQPQHF. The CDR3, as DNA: TGTGCCAGTAGTATAGCCAGGGGCAATCAGCCCCAGCATTTT.

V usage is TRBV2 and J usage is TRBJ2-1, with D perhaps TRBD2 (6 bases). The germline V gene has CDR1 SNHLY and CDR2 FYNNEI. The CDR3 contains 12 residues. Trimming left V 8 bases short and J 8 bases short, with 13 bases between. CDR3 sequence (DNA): TGTGCCAGCGGGCCCGGCGGGGATGAGCAGTTCTTC. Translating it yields CASGPGGDEQFF. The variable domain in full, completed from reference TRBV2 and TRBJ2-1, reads EPEVTQTPSHQVTQMGQEVILRCVPISNHLYFYWYRQILGQKVEFLVSFYNNEISEKSEIFDDQFSVERPDGSNFTLKIRSTKLEDSAMYFCASGPGGDEQFFGPGTRLTVL.

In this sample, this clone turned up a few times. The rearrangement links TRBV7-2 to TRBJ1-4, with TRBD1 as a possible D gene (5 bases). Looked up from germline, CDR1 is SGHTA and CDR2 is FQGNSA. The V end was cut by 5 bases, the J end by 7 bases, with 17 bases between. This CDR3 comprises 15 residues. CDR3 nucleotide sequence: TGTGCCAGCAGCCCCCCGGGGGGGGAGGGTGAAAAACTGTTTTTT. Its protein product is CASSPPGGEGEKLFF.

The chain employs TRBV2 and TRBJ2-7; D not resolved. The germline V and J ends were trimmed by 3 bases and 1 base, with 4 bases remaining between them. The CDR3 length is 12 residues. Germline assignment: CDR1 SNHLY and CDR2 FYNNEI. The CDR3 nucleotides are TGTGCCAGCAGTGACTTGTCCTACGAGCAGTACTTC. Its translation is CASSDLSYEQYF.

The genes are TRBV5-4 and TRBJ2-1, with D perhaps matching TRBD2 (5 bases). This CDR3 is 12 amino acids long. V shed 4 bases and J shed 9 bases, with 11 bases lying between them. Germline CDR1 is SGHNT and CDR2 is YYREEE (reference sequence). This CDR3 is CASSDDGLEQFF. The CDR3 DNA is TGTGCCAGCAGCGATGACGGACTTGAGCAGTTCTTC.

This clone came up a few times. The CDR3 sequence is CASSVVAWGDNEQFF. CDR3 nucleotides: TGTGCCAGCAGCGTAGTAGCTTGGGGGGACAATGAGCAGTTCTTC. The rearrangement joins TRBV9 to TRBJ2-1; possible D gene TRBD2, 6 bases. CDR1 is SGDLS, CDR2 YYNGEE, per germline. This CDR3 contains 15 residues. Between the trimmed V and J ends, which lost 0 bases and 5 bases, there was a span of 12 bases.